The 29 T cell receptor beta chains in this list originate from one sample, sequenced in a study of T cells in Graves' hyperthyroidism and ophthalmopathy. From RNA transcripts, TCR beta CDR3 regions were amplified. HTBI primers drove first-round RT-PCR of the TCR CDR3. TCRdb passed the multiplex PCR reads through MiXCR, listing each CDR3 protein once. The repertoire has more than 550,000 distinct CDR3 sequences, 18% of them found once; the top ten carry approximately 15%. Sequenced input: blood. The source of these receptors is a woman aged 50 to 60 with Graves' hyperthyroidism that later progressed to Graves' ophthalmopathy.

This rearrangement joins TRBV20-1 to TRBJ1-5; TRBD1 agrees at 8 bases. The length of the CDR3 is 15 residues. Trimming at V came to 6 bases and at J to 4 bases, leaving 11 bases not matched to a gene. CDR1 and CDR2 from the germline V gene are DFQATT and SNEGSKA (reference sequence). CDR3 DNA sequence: TGCAGTGCCGCTCGGACAGGGACGGGGAATCAGCCCCAGCATTTT. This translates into CSAARTGTGNQPQHF.

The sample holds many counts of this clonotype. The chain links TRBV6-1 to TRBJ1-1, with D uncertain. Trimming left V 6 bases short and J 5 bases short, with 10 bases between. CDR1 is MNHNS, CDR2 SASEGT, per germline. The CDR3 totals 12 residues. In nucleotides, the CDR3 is TGTGCCAGCAGGCGAGGGAGTACTGAAGCTTTCTTT. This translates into CASRRGSTEAFF.

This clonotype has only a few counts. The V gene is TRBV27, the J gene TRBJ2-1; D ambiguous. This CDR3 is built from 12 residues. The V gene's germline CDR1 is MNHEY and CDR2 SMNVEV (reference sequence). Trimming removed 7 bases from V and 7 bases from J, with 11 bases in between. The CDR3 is CASMGFSNEQFF. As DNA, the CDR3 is TGTGCCAGCATGGGGTTTTCGAATGAGCAGTTCTTC.

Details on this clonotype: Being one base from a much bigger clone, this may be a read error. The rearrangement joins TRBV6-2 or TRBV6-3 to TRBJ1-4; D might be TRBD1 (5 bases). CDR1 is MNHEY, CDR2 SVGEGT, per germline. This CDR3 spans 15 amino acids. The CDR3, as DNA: TGTGCCAGCAGGAAAGTTACAGGTGGTAATGAAAAACTGTCTTTT. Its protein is CASRKVTGGNEKLSF.

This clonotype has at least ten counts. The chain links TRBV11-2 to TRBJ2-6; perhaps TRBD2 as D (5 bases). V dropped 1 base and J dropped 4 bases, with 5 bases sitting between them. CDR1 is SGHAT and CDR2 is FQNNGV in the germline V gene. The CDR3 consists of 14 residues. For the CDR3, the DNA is TGTGCCAGCAGCTTAGGCGGGGGGGCCAACGTCCTGACTTTC. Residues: CASSLGGGANVLTF.

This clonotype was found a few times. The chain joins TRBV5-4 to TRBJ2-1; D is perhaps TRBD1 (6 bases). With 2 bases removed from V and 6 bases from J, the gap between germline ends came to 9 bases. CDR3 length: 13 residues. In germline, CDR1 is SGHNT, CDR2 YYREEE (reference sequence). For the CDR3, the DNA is TGTGCCAGCAGCTTAATAGGGGGCAATGAGCAGTTCTTC. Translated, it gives CASSLIGGNEQFF.

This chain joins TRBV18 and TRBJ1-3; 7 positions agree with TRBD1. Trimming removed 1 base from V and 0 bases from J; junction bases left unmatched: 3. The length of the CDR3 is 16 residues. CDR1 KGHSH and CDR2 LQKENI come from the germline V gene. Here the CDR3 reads CASSPRQGGSGNTIYF. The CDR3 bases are TGTGCCAGCTCACCACGACAGGGAGGCTCTGGAAACACCATATATTTT.

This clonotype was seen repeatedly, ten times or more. CDR3 DNA: TGTGCCAGCAGTCTAACCGGTTTGGAAGCTTTCTTT. This encodes CASSLTGLEAFF. The gene calls are TRBV12-3 or TRBV12-4 and TRBJ1-1; D uncertain. The CDR3 contains 12 residues. V was shortened by 5 bases and J by 8 bases, with 12 bases between the two germline ends.

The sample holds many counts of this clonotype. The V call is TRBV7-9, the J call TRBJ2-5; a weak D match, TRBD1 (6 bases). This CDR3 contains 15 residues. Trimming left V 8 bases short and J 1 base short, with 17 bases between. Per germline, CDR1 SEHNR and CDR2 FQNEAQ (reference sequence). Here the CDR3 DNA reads TGTGCCAGCGGACTGACCGGGACACCCCAAGAGACCCAGTACTTC. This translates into CASGLTGTPQETQYF.

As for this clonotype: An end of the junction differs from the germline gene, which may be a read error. The chain's CDR3 is CASSLGPPGGTDSQYF. CDR3 nucleotides: TGTGCCAGCAGTTTAGGACCGCCGGGGGGCACAGATTCGCAGTATTTT. The chain carries TRBV12-3 or TRBV12-4 and TRBJ2-3, with D perhaps matching TRBD2 (7 bases). The CDR3 consists of 16 residues.

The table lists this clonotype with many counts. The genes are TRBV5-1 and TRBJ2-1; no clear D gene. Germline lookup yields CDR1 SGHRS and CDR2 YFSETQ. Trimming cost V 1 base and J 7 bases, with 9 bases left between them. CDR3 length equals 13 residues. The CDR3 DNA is TGCGCCAGCAGCTTGAACAGCCAAAATGAGCAGTTCTTC. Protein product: CASSLNSQNEQFF.

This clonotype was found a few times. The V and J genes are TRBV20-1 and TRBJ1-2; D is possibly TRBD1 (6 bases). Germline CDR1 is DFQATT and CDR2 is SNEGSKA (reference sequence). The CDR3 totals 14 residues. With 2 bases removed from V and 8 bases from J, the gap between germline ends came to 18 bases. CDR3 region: CSARKSRGARGYTF. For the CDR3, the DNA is TGCAGTGCTAGAAAATCAAGGGGGGCGCGAGGCTACACCTTC.

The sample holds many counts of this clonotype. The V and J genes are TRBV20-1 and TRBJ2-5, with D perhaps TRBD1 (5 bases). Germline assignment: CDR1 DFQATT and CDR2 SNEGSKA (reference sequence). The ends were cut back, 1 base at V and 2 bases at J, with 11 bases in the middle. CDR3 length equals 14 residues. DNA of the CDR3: TGCAGTGCTAGAGGGGGCGCGAGTCAAGAGACCCAGTACTTC. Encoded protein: CSARGGASQETQYF.

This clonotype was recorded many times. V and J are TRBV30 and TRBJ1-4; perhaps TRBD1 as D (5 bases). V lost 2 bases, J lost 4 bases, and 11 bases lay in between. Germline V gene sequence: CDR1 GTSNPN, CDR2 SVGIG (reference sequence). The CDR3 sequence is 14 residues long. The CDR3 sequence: CAWSTGLNNEKLFF. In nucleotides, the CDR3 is TGTGCCTGGAGTACGGGACTGAATAATGAAAAACTGTTTTTT.

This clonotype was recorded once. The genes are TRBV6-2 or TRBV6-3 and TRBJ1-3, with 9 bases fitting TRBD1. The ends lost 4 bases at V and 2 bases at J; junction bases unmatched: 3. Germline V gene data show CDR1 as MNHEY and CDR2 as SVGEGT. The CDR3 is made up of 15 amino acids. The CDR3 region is CASSWDRATGNTIYF. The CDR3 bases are TGTGCCAGCAGTTGGGACAGGGCGACTGGAAACACCATATATTTT.

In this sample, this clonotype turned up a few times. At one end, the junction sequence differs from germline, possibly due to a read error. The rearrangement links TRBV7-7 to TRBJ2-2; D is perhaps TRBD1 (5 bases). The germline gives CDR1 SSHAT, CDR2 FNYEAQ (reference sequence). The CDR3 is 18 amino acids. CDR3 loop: CASSLGPPTQGPTGELFF. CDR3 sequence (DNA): TGTGCTAGCAGCTTAGGTCCCCCAACGCAGGGTCCGACCGGGGAGCTGTTTTTT.

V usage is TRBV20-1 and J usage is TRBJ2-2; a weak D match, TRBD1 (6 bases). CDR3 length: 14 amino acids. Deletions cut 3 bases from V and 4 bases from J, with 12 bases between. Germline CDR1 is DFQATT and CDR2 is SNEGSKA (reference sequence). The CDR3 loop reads CSARNRDTTGELFF. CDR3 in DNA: TGCAGTGCTAGGAACCGGGACACCACCGGGGAGCTGTTTTTT.

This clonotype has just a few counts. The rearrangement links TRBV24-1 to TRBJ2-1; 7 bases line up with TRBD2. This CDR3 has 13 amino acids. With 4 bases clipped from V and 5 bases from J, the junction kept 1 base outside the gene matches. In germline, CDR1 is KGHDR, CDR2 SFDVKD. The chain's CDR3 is CATSDGGNNEQFF. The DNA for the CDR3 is TGTGCCACCAGTGACGGGGGGAACAATGAGCAGTTCTTC.

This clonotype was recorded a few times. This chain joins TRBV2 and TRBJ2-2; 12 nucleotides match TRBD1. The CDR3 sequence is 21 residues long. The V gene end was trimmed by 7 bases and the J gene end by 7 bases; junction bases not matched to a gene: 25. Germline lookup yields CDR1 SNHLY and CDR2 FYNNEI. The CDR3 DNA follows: TGTGCCAGCATCCCCCCGGGGGGACAGGGGGCTGGACGTGGTCGGGGCGGGGAGCTGTTTTTT. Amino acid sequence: CASIPPGGQGAGRGRGGELFF.

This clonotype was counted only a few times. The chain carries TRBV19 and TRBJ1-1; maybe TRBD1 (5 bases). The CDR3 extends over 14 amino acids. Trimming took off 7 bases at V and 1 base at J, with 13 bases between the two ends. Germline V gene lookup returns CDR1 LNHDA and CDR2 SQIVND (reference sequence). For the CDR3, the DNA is TGTGCCAGTACTTACGGGGGGGGGAACACTGAAGCTTTCTTT. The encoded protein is CASTYGGGNTEAFF. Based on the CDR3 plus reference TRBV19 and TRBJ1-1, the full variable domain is DGGITQSPKYLFRKEGQNVTLSCEQNLNHDAMYWYRQDPGQGLRLIYYSQIVNDFQKGDIAEGYSVSREKKESFPLTVTSAQKNPTAFYLCASTYGGGNTEAFFGQGTRLTVV.

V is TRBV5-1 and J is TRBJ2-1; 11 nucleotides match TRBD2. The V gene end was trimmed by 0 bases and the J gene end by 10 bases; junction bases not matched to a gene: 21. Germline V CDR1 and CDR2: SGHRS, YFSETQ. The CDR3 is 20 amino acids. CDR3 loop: CASSLALAGGVTMSNTEQFF. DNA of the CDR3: TGCGCCAGCAGCTTGGCCTTAGCGGGGGGGGTAACAATGAGTAACACCGAGCAGTTCTTC.

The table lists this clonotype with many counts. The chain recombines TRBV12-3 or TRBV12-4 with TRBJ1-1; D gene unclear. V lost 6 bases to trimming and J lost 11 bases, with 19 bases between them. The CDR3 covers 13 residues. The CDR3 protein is CASSPGVPSSAFF. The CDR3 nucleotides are TGTGCCAGCAGCCCGGGAGTTCCCTCCTCGGCTTTCTTT.

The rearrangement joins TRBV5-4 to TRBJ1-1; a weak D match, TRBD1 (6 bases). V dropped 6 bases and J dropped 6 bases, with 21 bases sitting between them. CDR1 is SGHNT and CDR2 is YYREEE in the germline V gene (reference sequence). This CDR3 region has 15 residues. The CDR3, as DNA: TGTGCCAGCACCCTTCGGACAGTACCTCTCTCTGAAGCTTTCTTT. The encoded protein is CASTLRTVPLSEAFF. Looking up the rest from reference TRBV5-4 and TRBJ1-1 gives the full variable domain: ETGVTQSPTHLIKTRGQQVTLRCSSQSGHNTVSWYQQALGQGPQFIFQYYREEENGRGNFPPRFSGLQFPNYSSELNVNALELDDSALYLCASTLRTVPLSEAFFGQGTRLTVV.

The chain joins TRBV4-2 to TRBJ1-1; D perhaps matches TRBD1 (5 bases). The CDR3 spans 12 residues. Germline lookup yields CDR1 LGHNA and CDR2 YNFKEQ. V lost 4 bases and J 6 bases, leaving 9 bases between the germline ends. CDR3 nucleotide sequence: TGTGCCAGCAGCCGCGCGGGGGCTGAAGCTTTCTTT. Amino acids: CASSRAGAEAFF.

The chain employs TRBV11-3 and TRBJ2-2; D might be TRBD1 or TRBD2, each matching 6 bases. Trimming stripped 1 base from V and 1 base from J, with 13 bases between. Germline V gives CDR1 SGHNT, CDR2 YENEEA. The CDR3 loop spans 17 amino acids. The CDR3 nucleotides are TGTGCCAGCAGCTTAGTCGCCGGGGGCCGGAACACCGGGGAGCTGTTTTTT. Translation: CASSLVAGGRNTGELFF.

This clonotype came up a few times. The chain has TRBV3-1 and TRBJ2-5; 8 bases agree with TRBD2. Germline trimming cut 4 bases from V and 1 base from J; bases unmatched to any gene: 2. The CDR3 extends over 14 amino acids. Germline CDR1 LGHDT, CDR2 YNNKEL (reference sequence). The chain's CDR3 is CASSPTSGQETQYF. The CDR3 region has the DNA TGTGCCAGCAGCCCCACTAGCGGCCAAGAGACCCAGTACTTC.

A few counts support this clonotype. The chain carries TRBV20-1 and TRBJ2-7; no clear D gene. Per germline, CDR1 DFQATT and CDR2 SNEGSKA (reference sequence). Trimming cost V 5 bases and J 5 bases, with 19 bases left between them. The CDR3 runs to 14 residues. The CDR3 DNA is TGCAGTGCTTTAACACCTTTGGGCGCCGACGAGCAGTACTTC. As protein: CSALTPLGADEQYF.

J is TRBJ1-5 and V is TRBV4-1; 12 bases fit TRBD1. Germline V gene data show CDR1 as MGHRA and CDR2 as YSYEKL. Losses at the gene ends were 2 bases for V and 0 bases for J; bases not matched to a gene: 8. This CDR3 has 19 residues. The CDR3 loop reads CASSQSRDRGRNSNQPQHF. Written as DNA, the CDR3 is TGCGCCAGCAGCCAATCCCGGGACAGGGGGCGGAATAGCAATCAGCCCCAGCATTTT.

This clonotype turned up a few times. This chain's CDR3 is CASSTGRYGYTF. In DNA, the CDR3 is TGTGCCAGTTCGACAGGGCGGTATGGCTACACCTTC. The rearrangement links TRBV6-2 or TRBV6-3 to TRBJ1-2; 7 bases match TRBD1. Germline trimming cut 9 bases from V and 5 bases from J; bases unmatched to any gene: 6. CDR1 is MNHEY, CDR2 SVGEGT, per germline. The CDR3 extends over 12 amino acids.